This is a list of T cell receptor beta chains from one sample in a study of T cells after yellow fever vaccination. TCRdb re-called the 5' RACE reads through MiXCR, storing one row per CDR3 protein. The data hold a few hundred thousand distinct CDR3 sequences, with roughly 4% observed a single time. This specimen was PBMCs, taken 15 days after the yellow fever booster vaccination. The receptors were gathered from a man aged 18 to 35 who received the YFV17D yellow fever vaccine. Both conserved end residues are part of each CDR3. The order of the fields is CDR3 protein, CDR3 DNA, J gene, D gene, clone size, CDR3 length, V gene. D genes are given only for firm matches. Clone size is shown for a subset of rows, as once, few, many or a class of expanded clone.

CASSLVAGPNGQHF	TGTGCCAGCAGCTTAGTCGCGGGCCCGAATGGCCAGCATTTT	TRBJ1-5	NA	many	14	TRBV7-9
CASSYSGSNTEAFF	TGTGCCAGCAGTTACTCGGGCAGTAACACTGAAGCTTTCTTT	TRBJ1-1	NA	many	14	TRBV6-5
CSAGREGSNEKLFF	TGCAGTGCTGGCCGGGAGGGGTCTAATGAAAAACTGTTTTTT	TRBJ1-4	NA	many	14	TRBV20-1
CATSDLGALGDEQFF	TGTGCCACCAGTGATCTGGGCGCCCTGGGGGATGAGCAGTTCTTC	TRBJ2-1	NA	many	15	TRBV24-1
CASSNGVLGGETQYF	TGCGCCAGCAGCAACGGGGTCTTAGGGGGGGAGACCCAGTACTTC	TRBJ2-5	NA	NA	15	TRBV5-1
CASSATGMGNSPLHF	TGTGCCAGCAGCGCCACGGGGATGGGTAATTCACCCCTCCACTTT	TRBJ1-6	NA	many	15	TRBV7-2
CASSGGQGGNEQFF	TGCGCCAGCAGTGGAGGACAGGGGGGGAATGAGCAGTTCTTC	TRBJ2-1	TRBD1	many	14	TRBV10-1
CASSLPGEETQYF	TGTGCCAGCAGCTTGCCGGGGGAGGAGACCCAGTACTTC	TRBJ2-5	NA	many	13	TRBV5-5
CASSPVPGLPTGELFF	TGTGCCAGCAGCCCGGTTCCGGGACTCCCGACCGGGGAGCTGTTTTTT	TRBJ2-2	NA	many	16	TRBV7-3
CASTPPDRGRGELFF	TGTGCCAGCACCCCCCCGGACAGGGGGCGCGGGGAGCTGTTTTTT	TRBJ2-2	TRBD1	many	15	TRBV12-3/TRBV12-4
CASSPSASGGPTTDTQYF	TGCGCCAGCAGCCCTTCCGCTAGCGGGGGGCCCACCACAGATACGCAGTATTTT	TRBJ2-3	TRBD2	few	18	TRBV4-1
CSALEGEGEKLFF	TGCAGTGCCCTTGAGGGGGAGGGTGAAAAACTGTTTTTT	TRBJ1-4	NA	many	13	TRBV20-1
CATSRVARDEQFF	TGTGCCACCAGCAGAGTGGCCAGGGATGAGCAGTTCTTC	TRBJ2-1	NA	many	13	TRBV15
CASSRTSGLQETQYF	TGTGCCAGCAGCCGGACTAGCGGGCTGCAAGAGACCCAGTACTTC	TRBJ2-5	TRBD2	many	15	TRBV7-3
CATSRGGAQETQYF	TGTGCCACCAGCAGGGGAGGGGCCCAAGAGACCCAGTACTTC	TRBJ2-5	TRBD2	many	14	TRBV15
CASSKTGSFQFF	TGTGCCAGCAGCAAAACAGGGTCGTTTCAGTTCTTC	TRBJ2-1	NA	many	12	TRBV7-9
CASSLRQGSNEQFF	TGCGCCAGCAGCTTGAGACAGGGAAGTAATGAGCAGTTCTTC	TRBJ2-1	TRBD1	many	14	TRBV5-1
CASSLGLGALDEQFF	TGTGCCAGCAGCTTGGGACTAGGGGCGTTGGATGAGCAGTTCTTC	TRBJ2-1	NA	few	15	TRBV5-4
CSARGTTGHNEQFF	TGCAGTGCTAGAGGGACGACAGGGCACAATGAGCAGTTCTTC	TRBJ2-1	TRBD1	NA	14	TRBV20-1
CASRRGRSDGGTQYF	TGTGCCAGCCGGCGGGGGAGGTCCGACGGTGGGACCCAGTACTTC	TRBJ2-5	TRBD2	few	15	TRBV2
CASSLLTNTDTQYF	TGCGCCAGCAGCTTGTTGACTAACACAGATACGCAGTATTTT	TRBJ2-3	NA	many	14	TRBV5-1
CASSLVDRAYNEQFF	TGTGCCAGCAGCTTGGTGGACAGGGCCTACAATGAGCAGTTCTTC	TRBJ2-1	TRBD1	many	15	TRBV5-6
CASSPRGGEETQYF	TGCGCCAGCAGCCCCCGGGGGGGCGAAGAGACCCAGTACTTC	TRBJ2-5	TRBD2	many	14	TRBV5-1
CASNQGGGANVLTF	TGCGCCAGCAACCAGGGAGGTGGGGCCAACGTCCTGACTTTC	TRBJ2-6	NA	many	14	TRBV5-1
CASSIVGSYGYTF	TGTGCCAGTAGTATTGTCGGCTCCTATGGCTACACCTTC	TRBJ1-2	NA	many	13	TRBV19
CAISGVRTGMNTGELFF	TGTGCCATCAGTGGGGTCAGGACAGGGATGAACACCGGGGAGCTGTTTTTT	TRBJ2-2	TRBD1	many	17	TRBV10-3
CASSSRSSVRTGELFF	TGTGCCAGCAGCTCCCGCAGTAGCGTGCGAACCGGGGAGCTGTTTTTT	TRBJ2-2	NA	many	16	TRBV7-6
CATSDLSGDGYTF	TGTGCCACCAGTGATTTATCGGGGGATGGCTACACCTTC	TRBJ1-2	NA	NA	13	TRBV24-1
CASSLSPGPQETQYF	TGTGCCAGCAGCTTATCACCGGGCCCCCAAGAGACCCAGTACTTC	TRBJ2-5	NA	many	15	TRBV7-8
CASSPGQQVNEKLFF	TGCGCCAGCAGCCCAGGACAGCAGGTCAACGAAAAACTGTTTTTT	TRBJ1-4	NA	many	15	TRBV5-1
CASSHWDRDSPLHF	TGTGCCAGCAGCCATTGGGACCGAGATTCACCCCTCCACTTT	TRBJ1-6	NA	many	14	TRBV7-9
CASSATGVTEAFF	TGTGCCAGCAGTGCGACAGGGGTCACTGAAGCTTTCTTT	TRBJ1-1	TRBD1	NA	13	TRBV12-3/TRBV12-4
CASSQVAVGLAGGKNTGELFF	TGCGCCAGCAGCCAAGTCGCCGTTGGACTAGCGGGGGGGAAGAACACCGGGGAGCTGTTTTTT	TRBJ2-2	TRBD2	many	21	TRBV4-1
CASSWEGDEKLFF	TGCGCCAGCAGTTGGGAAGGTGATGAAAAACTGTTTTTT	TRBJ1-4	NA	many	13	TRBV5-1
CASSLVPSGQGNQPQHF	TGCGCCAGCAGCTTGGTTCCTTCGGGACAGGGTAATCAGCCCCAGCATTTT	TRBJ1-5	TRBD1	many	17	TRBV5-1
CSAGVPTQYF	TGCAGTGCTGGAGTACCCACCCAGTACTTC	TRBJ2-5	NA	many	10	TRBV20-1
CASSSGPGPGTDTQYF	TGTGCCAGCAGCTCCGGACCGGGGCCCGGCACAGATACGCAGTATTTT	TRBJ2-3	NA	many	16	TRBV7-6
CASSATKGMNTEAFF	TGCGCCAGCAGCGCGACAAAAGGGATGAACACTGAAGCTTTCTTT	TRBJ1-1	NA	many	15	TRBV5-1
CATSAYRVADTQYF	TGTGCCACCAGTGCCTACAGGGTTGCAGATACGCAGTATTTT	TRBJ2-3	NA	few	14	TRBV24-1
CAIRTQGEDGELFF	TGTGCCATCAGGACACAGGGAGAGGACGGGGAGCTGTTTTTT	TRBJ2-2	NA	many	14	TRBV10-3
CASSLLDYGYTF	TGTGCCAGCAGTTTACTCGACTATGGCTACACCTTC	TRBJ1-2	NA	many	12	TRBV12-3/TRBV12-4
CASSLKDTQYF	TGTGCCAGCAGCTTGAAAGATACGCAGTATTTT	TRBJ2-3	NA	many	11	TRBV7-9
CASSLVLAGGYEQFF	TGTGCCAGCAGCTTAGTACTAGCGGGGGGGTATGAGCAGTTCTTC	TRBJ2-1	TRBD2	many	15	TRBV7-2